These T cell receptor beta chains were read from a single sample in a study of a mutant IDH1 vaccine in newly diagnosed glioma. No antigens are known for them. Profiled with immunoSEQ multiplex PCR; TCRdb holds only in-frame clones, not every one. Of under 50,000 clones listed, around 93% were seen once; the top ten hold about 3.9%. The sample in question was PBMCs, obtained from a glioma patient whose treatment included an IDH1 peptide vaccine. The receptors originated from a man aged 45 to 65 with glioma. The CDR3 runs from the conserved cysteine through the conserved F or W. The D gene is left open where the match is weak. Clone size is given for some rows only: seen once, a few or many times, or a class if the clone is expanded.

cdr3_nt	cdr3_aa	v_call	d_call	clone_size	j_call
TGTGCCAGCTCACCACCGCGGACAGGCACCTCTGGAAACACCATATATTTT	CASSPPRTGTSGNTIYF	TRBV18	TRBD1	-	TRBJ1-3
TGTGCCAGCAGCCCAGGGACTAGCGGGGGTAAGGAGCAGTACTTC	CASSPGTSGGKEQYF	TRBV7-9	TRBD2	once	TRBJ2-7
TGTGCCAGCTCCGCCAACAGGGGAACATACAATGAGCAGTTCTTC	CASSANRGTYNEQFF	TRBV18	TRBD1	-	TRBJ2-1
TGCGCCAGCAGCCGCCTACAGGGGGCGCGCGGGGAGCTGTTTTTT	CASSRLQGARGELFF	TRBV4-3	TRBD1	-	TRBJ2-2
TGTGCCTTTCGGGACTTCATTAATTCACCCCTCCACTTT	CAFRDFINSPLHF	TRBV30	-	-	TRBJ1-6
TGTGCCAGCAGTTACGCACTAGCGGGAGCGGGAGATACGCAGTATTTT	CASSYALAGAGDTQYF	TRBV6-5	TRBD2	-	TRBJ2-3
TGTGCCAGCAGCATGGGACAGGGGGAAAGAGGCTACACCTTC	CASSMGQGERGYTF	TRBV7-2	TRBD1	-	TRBJ1-2
TGCGCCAGCAGCTTTCTTCAGGGGATTGATGGCTACACCTTC	CASSFLQGIDGYTF	TRBV5-1	-	-	TRBJ1-2
TGTGCCAGCAGCTTAGGGGACCACTCCGAGCAGTTCTTC	CASSLGDHSEQFF	TRBV11-3	-	once	TRBJ2-1
TGTGCCAGCAGTTTAGGACGGGGGAACACCGGGGAGCTGTTTTTT	CASSLGRGNTGELFF	TRBV27	-	-	TRBJ2-2
TGTGCCTGGAGTGGGGCCTTTGAGACCCAGTACTTC	CAWSGAFETQYF	TRBV30	-	once	TRBJ2-5
TGTGCCAGCAGCCTGGACAACCTCAATCAGCCCCAGCATTTT	CASSLDNLNQPQHF	TRBV7-8	-	-	TRBJ1-5
TGTGCCAGCAGTTTTGGGGACGAAAAACTGTTTTTT	CASSFGDEKLFF	TRBV28	-	-	TRBJ1-4
TGCGCCAGCAGTGTGACGGCGGGGGAGACCCAGTACTTC	CASSVTAGETQYF	TRBV10-1	-	-	TRBJ2-5
TGTGCCAGCAGCTTACAGAGGAACACTGAAGCTTTCTTT	CASSLQRNTEAFF	TRBV7-8	-	-	TRBJ1-1
TGTGCCAGCAGTTCCGAAGGTAGGGGAAGGCAGCCCCAGCATTTT	CASSSEGRGRQPQHF	TRBV28	-	-	TRBJ1-5
TGTGCCTGGAGACACAGGGATTATGAGAGCTCCTACGAGCAGTACTTC	CAWRHRDYESSYEQYF	TRBV30	-	-	TRBJ2-7
TGTGCCAGCAGTTCACCAGGAAATTACGAGCAGTACTTC	CASSSPGNYEQYF	TRBV6-5	-	-	TRBJ2-7
TGCGCCAGCAGCCAGACCATGACTAGCGGGAGAGCCTTGAGTGAGCAGTACTTC	CASSQTMTSGRALSEQYF	TRBV4-1	TRBD2	-	TRBJ2-7
TGCAGCTCAAAAGGGGGCGCGGAGACCCAGTACTTC	CSSKGGAETQYF	TRBV29-1	TRBD1	-	TRBJ2-5
TGTGCCAGCAGTTACAGTTCGGGGACCACAGATACGCAGTATTTT	CASSYSSGTTDTQYF	TRBV6-5	-	-	TRBJ2-3
TGTGCCAAGCAGGAGGAAGTCCGCGACTATGGCTACACCTTC	CAKQEEVRDYGYTF	TRBV2	-	-	TRBJ1-2
TGTGCCAGCAGTTTATCCCCGGGAGGGGATTACGAGCAGTACTTC	CASSLSPGGDYEQYF	TRBV27	TRBD2	-	TRBJ2-7
TGCAGCGTTACAGCGTATCAAGAGACCCAGTACTTC	CSVTAYQETQYF	TRBV29-1	-	-	TRBJ2-5
TGTGCCAGCAGCGTAGTGGGCGGGAGAGGGACCCAGTACTTC	CASSVVGGRGTQYF	TRBV9	TRBD2	-	TRBJ2-5
TGTGCCTGGAGTGTGGACAGAAACTATGGCTACACCTTC	CAWSVDRNYGYTF	TRBV30	-	few	TRBJ1-2
TGTGCCAGCAGCCCCCGGGACCGATTTTACGAGCAGTACTTC	CASSPRDRFYEQYF	TRBV2	-	-	TRBJ2-7
TGTGCCAGCAGTGTTTCTAGCGGGAGTGGTGGTAATGAGCAGTTCTTC	CASSVSSGSGGNEQFF	TRBV25-1	TRBD2	-	TRBJ2-1
TGTGCCAGCAGCCACGGGACCCCCTATAGCAATCAGCCCCAGCATTTT	CASSHGTPYSNQPQHF	TRBV5-5	-	-	TRBJ1-5
TGTGCCACCAGCAGAGGACAGGGGAGCTACTCACCCCTCCACTTT	CATSRGQGSYSPLHF	TRBV15	TRBD1	-	TRBJ1-6
TGCGCCAGCAGCTTGGAAGCGGGGGGGCCTAAGACCCAGTACTTC	CASSLEAGGPKTQYF	TRBV5-1	TRBD2	-	TRBJ2-5
TGTGCCAGCAGTGAACTGGGGAGAGATCAGCCCCAGCATTTT	CASSELGRDQPQHF	TRBV6-1	-	-	TRBJ1-5
TGTGCCAGCAGTGAATGGCAGGGCTTTGGGACCCAGTACTTC	CASSEWQGFGTQYF	TRBV25-1	-	-	TRBJ2-5
TGTGCCAGCAGATTCGAAAGCGGGAGGACAGATACGCAGTATTTT	CASRFESGRTDTQYF	TRBV6-5	TRBD2	-	TRBJ2-3